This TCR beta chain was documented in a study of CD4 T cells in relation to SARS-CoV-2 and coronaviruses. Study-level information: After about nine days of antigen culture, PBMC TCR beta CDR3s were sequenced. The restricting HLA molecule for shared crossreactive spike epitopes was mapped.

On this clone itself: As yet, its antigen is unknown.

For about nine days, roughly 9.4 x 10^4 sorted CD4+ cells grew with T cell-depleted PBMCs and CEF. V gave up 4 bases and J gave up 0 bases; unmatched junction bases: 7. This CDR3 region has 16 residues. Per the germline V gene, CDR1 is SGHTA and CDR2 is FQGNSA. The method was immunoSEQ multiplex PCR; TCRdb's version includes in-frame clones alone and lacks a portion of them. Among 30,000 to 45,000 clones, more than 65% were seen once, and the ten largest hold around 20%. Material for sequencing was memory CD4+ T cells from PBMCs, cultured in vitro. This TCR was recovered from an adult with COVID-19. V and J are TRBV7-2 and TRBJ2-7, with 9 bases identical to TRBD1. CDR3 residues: CASSSRTGGSSYEQYF. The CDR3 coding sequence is TGTGCCAGCAGCTCCCGAACAGGGGGCAGCTCCTACGAGCAGTACTTC. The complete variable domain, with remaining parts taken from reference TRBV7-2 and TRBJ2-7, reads GAGVSQSPSNKVTEKGKDVELRCDPISGHTALYWYRQSLGQGLEFLIYFQGNSAPDKSGLPSDRFSAERTGGSVSTLTIQRTQQEDSAVYLCASSSRTGGSSYEQYFGPGTRLTVT.